The sequence of this TCR beta chain was determined in a study of cytomegalovirus exposure and HLA in healthy donors (dated by TCRdb to the late 2010s). About the study as a whole: The 500 to 700 repertoires of the first cohort and the roughly 120 validation repertoires were produced on the same platform, according to a later analysis. The aim of the study was to test whether cataloging public T cell receptors could identify signatures of past pathogen exposure. In addition to the first cohort of 650 to 750 subjects, a separate validation cohort of 130 or so different subjects was used. The study combined high-throughput TCR immunosequencing, statistical association of individual TCRs with disease status, and machine learning to predict cytomegalovirus infection status.

V and J are truncated by 2 bases and 6 bases respectively, leaving an intervening sequence of 8 bases. Its CDR3 holds 13 amino acids, cysteine through phenylalanine. The entry retains the CDR3 DNA only, 39 bases that are in frame from base 1. The germline V gene sets CDR1 to SGHVS and CDR2 to FQNEAQ. About this clone itself: Its antigen remains unidentified. Per-nucleotide qualities are absent, and no much larger clonotype sits a single base away.

Separate from the roughly 700-subject first cohort, the validation cohort of roughly 110 subjects was the group to which the donors belonged. Points the paper makes about the study in general: The study gave a list of over 150 TCR beta chains associated with cytomegalovirus. All 110 or so repertoires were used to score co-occurrence in the validation cohort in a later analysis, because that analysis had no HLA typing for the cohort. The authors suggested that the approach could potentially be extended to other disease states and immunological phenotypes. A later analysis found that TCRs clustered in the first cohort also tended to co-occur in the roughly 120 validation repertoires, with 94% of cluster scores above 0. Cytomegalovirus status was reported to be diagnosed by the classifier with high specificity and sensitivity in both the original and validation cohorts. While some public TCRs were present in many individuals, most TCR sequences turned up only very rarely across donors. Three of the identified cytomegalovirus-associated TCR beta chains were confirmed in vitro to be specific for cytomegalovirus antigens.

The receptor library was made with the immunoSEQ multiplex PCR assay. The study's own analysis went as follows. A statistical classification framework was built to diagnose cytomegalovirus status from the catalog of TCR beta chain sequences. Here the immuneACCESS table is served through TCRdb, limited to in-frame sequences with V and J called. Missing clones are a known gap in these copies; in checked studies unresolved V genes cover under half, and the rest lacks a known reason. V, J and clone size reflect that table, while D and trimming were determined from the DNA. The sample profile shows 70,000 to 75,000 clones; 94% of them were found once. The top ten clonotypes cover roughly 1% of the sample.

Sequenced sample: PBMCs. The rearrangement joined TRBV7-8 to TRBJ1-5; too little of a D gene remains to name it. The sequence derives from a woman younger than 35 in good health and CMV-seronegative. The DNA is as follows: TGTGCCAGCAGCTTACAAGGCGGTCAGCCCCAGCATTTT. This is translated as CASSLQGGQPQHF. With the rest looked up from the reference TRBV7-8 and TRBJ1-5 genes rather than sequenced, the full variable domain is GAGVSQSPRYKVAKRGQDVALRCDPISGHVSLFWYQQALGQGPEFLTYFQNEAQLDKSGLPSDRFFAERPEGSVSTLKIQRTQQEDSAVYLCASSLQGGQPQHFGDGTRLSIL.